This T cell receptor beta chain comes out of a study of blood T cell repertoires in COVID-19. Study background: Sites in the United States, Italy and Spain provided acute and convalescent COVID-19 samples. T cells, B-cell-depleted T cells, or PBMCs provided the cDNA or gDNA that served as material.

Original handling: From reference gene primer amplification, estimates of nucleated cell counts were derived. TCRdb's table, derived via immunoSEQ multiplex PCR, lists solely in-frame clones and lacks some. From that table come the V and J calls and clone size; the DNA was used to work out D and trimming. The sample contains roughly 250,000 clones, around four fifths of which appear only once. CDR1 is MGHRA, CDR2 YSYEKL, per germline. The trim removed 4 bases at V and 5 bases at J, leaving 12 bases unmatched. The CDR3 covers 17 residues. This TCR was recovered from a woman in her sixties or seventies with active or convalescent COVID-19. V gene TRBV4-1 combines with J gene TRBJ2-2, with 8 bases aligning to TRBD2. What was sequenced was peripheral blood. Written as DNA, the CDR3 is TGCGCCAGCAGCCTAGACTCCTACAGCGGGAGAACCGGGGAGCTGTTTTTT. It yields the protein CASSLDSYSGRTGELFF.